The present T cell receptor beta chain was sequenced within a study of T-cell reconstitution after alpha-beta-depleted transplantation in children. CDR1 is SGDLS, CDR2 YYNGEE, per germline. The V and J ends lost 0 bases and 4 bases, in that order; junction bases with no gene match: 4. The CDR3 has 16 amino acids. A TCRbeta library incorporating unique molecular identifiers was prepared. TCRdb analysed the PCR reads with MiXCR anew, one entry per CDR3 protein. The sample shows about a million distinct CDR3 sequences, roughly 31% of them seen only once. This clonotype was seen more than once but under ten times. No antigen is known for it. General study points: After transplant, at about two months, alpha-beta T cells were reportedly derived from several hundred expanded graft clones. For some patients, TCRbeta diversity was high at day 60 because of recipient T cells and thymic progenitors that survived. Counts and diversity of T cells one year after transplant came mostly from newly produced T cells.

V gene TRBV9 combines with J gene TRBJ1-3; 10 nucleotides agree with TRBD1. This receptor was obtained from a boy less than two years old who had a stem cell transplant for SCID, so the T cells may come from the graft donor. The sequenced sample was PBMCs, mostly from graft donor cells, obtained 360 days after TCRalphabeta/CD19-depleted stem cell transplant. CDR3 sequence reads: CASSVAGQGTGNTIYF. The CDR3 bases are TGTGCCAGCAGCGTAGCGGGACAGGGGACCGGAAACACCATATATTTT.